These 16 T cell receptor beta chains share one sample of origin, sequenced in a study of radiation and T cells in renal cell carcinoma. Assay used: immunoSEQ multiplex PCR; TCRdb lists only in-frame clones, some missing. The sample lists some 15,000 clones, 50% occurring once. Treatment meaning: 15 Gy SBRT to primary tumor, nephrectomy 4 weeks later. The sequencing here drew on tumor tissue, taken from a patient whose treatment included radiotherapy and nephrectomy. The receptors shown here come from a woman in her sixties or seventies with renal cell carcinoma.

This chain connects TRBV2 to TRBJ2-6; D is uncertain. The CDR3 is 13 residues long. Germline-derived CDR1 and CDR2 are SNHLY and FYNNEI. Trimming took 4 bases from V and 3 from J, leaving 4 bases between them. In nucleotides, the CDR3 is TGTGCCAGCAGTGTTGGTGGGGCCAACGTCCTGACTTTC. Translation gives CASSVGGANVLTF.

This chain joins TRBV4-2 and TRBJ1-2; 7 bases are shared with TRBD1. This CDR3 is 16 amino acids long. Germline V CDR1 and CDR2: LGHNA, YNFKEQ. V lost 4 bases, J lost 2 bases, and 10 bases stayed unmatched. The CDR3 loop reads CASSPAHRGPNYGYTF. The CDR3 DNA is TGTGCCAGCAGCCCCGCCCACAGGGGCCCGAACTATGGCTACACCTTC.

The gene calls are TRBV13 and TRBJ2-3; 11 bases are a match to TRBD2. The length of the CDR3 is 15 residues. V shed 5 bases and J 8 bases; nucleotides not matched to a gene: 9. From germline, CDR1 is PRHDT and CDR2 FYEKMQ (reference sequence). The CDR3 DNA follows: TGTGCCAGCAGCACCCCTAGCGGGGGGTCTTCTACGCAGTATTTT. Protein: CASSTPSGGSSTQYF.

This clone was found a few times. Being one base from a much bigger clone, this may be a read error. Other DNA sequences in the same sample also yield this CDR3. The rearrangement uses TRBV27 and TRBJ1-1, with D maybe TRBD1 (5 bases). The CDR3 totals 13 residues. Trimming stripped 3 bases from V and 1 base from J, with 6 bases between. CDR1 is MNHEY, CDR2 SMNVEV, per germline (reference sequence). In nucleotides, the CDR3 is TGTGCCAGCAGTTTTACAGGGAACACTGAAGCTTTCTTT. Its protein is CASSFTGNTEAFF.

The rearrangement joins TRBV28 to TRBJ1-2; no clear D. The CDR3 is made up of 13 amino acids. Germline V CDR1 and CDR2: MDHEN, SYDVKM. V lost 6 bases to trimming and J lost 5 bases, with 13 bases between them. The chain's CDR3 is CASSLTTVYGYTF. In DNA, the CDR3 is TGTGCCAGCAGCCTTACGACGGTATATGGCTACACCTTC.

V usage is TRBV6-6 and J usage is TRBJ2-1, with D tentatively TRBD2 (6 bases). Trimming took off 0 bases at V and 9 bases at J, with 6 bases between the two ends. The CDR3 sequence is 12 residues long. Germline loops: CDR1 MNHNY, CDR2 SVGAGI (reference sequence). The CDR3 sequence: CASSYSGGEQFF. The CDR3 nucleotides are TGTGCCAGCAGTTACTCGGGGGGTGAGCAGTTCTTC.

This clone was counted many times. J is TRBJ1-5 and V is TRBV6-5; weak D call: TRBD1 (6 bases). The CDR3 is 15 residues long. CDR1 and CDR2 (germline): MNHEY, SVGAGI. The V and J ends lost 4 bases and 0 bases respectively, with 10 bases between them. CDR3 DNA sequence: TGTGCCAGCAGTTCACAGGGTAATAGCAATCAGCCCCAGCATTTT. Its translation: CASSSQGNSNQPQHF.

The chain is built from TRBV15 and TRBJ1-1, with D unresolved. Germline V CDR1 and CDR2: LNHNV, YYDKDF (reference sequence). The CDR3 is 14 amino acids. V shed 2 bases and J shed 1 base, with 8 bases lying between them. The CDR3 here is CATSRTQENTEAFF. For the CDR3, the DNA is TGTGCCACCAGCAGAACCCAGGAGAACACTGAAGCTTTCTTT.

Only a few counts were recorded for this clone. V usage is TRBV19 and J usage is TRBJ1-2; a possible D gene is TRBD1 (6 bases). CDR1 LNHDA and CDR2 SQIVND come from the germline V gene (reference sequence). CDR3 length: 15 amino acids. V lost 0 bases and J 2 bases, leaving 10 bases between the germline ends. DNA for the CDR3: TGTGCCAGTAGTATAGACGGGCAGGGGAACTATGGCTACACCTTC. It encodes CASSIDGQGNYGYTF.

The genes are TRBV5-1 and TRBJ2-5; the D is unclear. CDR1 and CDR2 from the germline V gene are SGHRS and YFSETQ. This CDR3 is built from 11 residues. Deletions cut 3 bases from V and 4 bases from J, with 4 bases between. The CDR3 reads CASSSTETQYF. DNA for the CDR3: TGCGCCAGCAGCTCCACAGAGACCCAGTACTTC.

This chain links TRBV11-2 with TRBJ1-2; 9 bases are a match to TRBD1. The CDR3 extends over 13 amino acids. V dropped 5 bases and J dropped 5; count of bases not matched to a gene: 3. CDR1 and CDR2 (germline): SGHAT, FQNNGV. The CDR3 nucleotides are TGTGCCAGCAGCGAAGGACAGGGGTATGGCTACACCTTC. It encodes CASSEGQGYGYTF.

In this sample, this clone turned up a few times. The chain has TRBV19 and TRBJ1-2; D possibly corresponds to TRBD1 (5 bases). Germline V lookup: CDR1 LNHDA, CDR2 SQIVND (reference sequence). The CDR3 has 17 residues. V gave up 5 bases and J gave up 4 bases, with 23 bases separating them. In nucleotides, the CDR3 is TGTGCCAGTAGTCCCCAGGGTACGTCGGCAGGCCTCTATGGCTACACCTTC. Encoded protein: CASSPQGTSAGLYGYTF. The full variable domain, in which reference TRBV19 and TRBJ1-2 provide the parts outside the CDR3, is DGGITQSPKYLFRKEGQNVTLSCEQNLNHDAMYWYRQDPGQGLRLIYYSQIVNDFQKGDIAEGYSVSREKKESFPLTVTSAQKNPTAFYLCASSPQGTSAGLYGYTFGSGTRLTVV.

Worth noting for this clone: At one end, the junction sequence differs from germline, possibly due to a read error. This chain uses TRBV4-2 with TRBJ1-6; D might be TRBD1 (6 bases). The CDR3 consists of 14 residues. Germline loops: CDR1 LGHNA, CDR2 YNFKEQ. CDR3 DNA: TGTGCCAGCAGTCAGACAGGTGCCAATTTACCCCTCCACTTT. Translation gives CASSQTGANLPLHF.

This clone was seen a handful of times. This CDR3 reads CASSLMVDRGTEAFF. In nucleotides, the CDR3 is TGTGCCAGCAGTTTGATGGTTGATCGGGGCACTGAAGCTTTCTTT. The gene calls are TRBV27 and TRBJ1-1; no reliable D call. V shed 3 bases and J shed 4 bases, with 15 bases lying between them. Germline V CDR1 and CDR2: MNHEY, SMNVEV (reference sequence). This CDR3 has 15 residues.

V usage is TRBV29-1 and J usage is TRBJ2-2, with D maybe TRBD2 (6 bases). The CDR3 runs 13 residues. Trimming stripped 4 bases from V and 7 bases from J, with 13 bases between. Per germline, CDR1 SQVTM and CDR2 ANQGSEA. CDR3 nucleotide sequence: TGCAGCGTTGCGGTTAGGGGAGGCGGGGAGCTGTTTTTT. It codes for CSVAVRGGGELFF.

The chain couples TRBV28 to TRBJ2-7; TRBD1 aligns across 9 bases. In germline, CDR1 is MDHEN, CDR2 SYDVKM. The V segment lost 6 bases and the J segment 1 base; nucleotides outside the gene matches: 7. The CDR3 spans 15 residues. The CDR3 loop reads CASSLGTGRSYEQYF. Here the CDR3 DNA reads TGTGCCAGCAGCCTCGGGACAGGGAGGTCCTACGAGCAGTACTTC.